The 15 T cell receptor beta chains given below trace back to one sample, sequenced in a study of OX40 agonist ivuxolimab in advanced cancers. Libraries were prepared by immunoSEQ multiplex PCR; TCRdb keeps only in-frame clonotypes and omits some of them. The sample consists of about 97,000 clones, roughly 90% of them appearing once. The starting material was CD4+ or CD8+ T cells sorted from blood, obtained in a trial of the OX40 agonist ivuxolimab. These receptors originate from an adult with an advanced solid tumor such as melanoma, head and neck, liver or kidney cancer.

This clone occurred many times. The V call is TRBV6-4, the J call TRBJ1-4; 8 bases align to TRBD1. Germline trimming cut 4 bases from V and 15 bases from J; bases unmatched to any gene: 13. CDR3 length equals 14 residues. Per the germline V gene, CDR1 is MRHNA and CDR2 is SNTAGT. This CDR3 is CASSGQGRVVVMFF. CDR3 nucleotides: TGTGCCAGCAGTGGACAGGGGAGGGTCGTCGTTATGTTTTTT.

The rearrangement uses TRBV7-9 and TRBJ1-2, with 9 bases matching TRBD1. The junction had 8 bases not matched to a gene; V was cut back by 5 bases and J by 4 bases. The CDR3 runs to 15 residues. Per the germline V gene, CDR1 is SEHNR and CDR2 is FQNEAQ (reference sequence). Here the CDR3 DNA reads TGTGCCAGCAGCACAGGACAGGGGTTTAGCTATGGCTACACCTTC. Translated: CASSTGQGFSYGYTF.

V usage is TRBV11-2 and J usage is TRBJ2-5; a weak D match, TRBD1 (6 bases). The CDR3 has 13 amino acids. V dropped 3 bases and J dropped 5 bases, with 10 bases sitting between them. CDR1 is SGHAT, CDR2 FQNNGV, per germline. For the CDR3, the DNA is TGTGCCAGCAGCTTTGCAGGGGAGGAGACCCAGTACTTC. As protein: CASSFAGEETQYF.

The chain joins TRBV21-1 to TRBJ2-5; the table calls TRBD2, which could not be checked here. TRBV21-1 is designated a pseudogene. This CDR3 spans 17 amino acids. The CDR3 DNA follows: TGTGCCAGCAGCAAAGACGTTATTAGTCGGGACCAAGAGACCCAGTACTTC. Translating it yields CASSKDVISRDQETQYF.

This sequence joins TRBV4-1 and TRBJ1-2; D is ambiguous. Germline CDR1 is MGHRA and CDR2 is YSYEKL. The CDR3 runs to 14 residues. Trimming removed 2 bases at V and 8 bases at J, with 15 bases between. This CDR3 reads CASSQRGLLEGYTF. The CDR3 nucleotides are TGCGCCAGCAGCCAAAGAGGACTCCTGGAGGGCTACACCTTC.

This clone appeared a few times. The genes are TRBV19 and TRBJ2-5; 12 bases agree with TRBD2. The CDR3 totals 17 residues. The V segment lost 5 bases and the J segment 5 bases; nucleotides outside the gene matches: 12. Germline assignment: CDR1 LNHDA and CDR2 SQIVND (reference sequence). CDR3 nucleotides: TGTGCCAGTAGTGGGTTGACTAGCGGGAGTCCTAGGGAGACCCAGTACTTC. It codes for CASSGLTSGSPRETQYF.

The CDR3 DNA reads as TGTGCCAGCAGTTACTCAGGGGACAGCTTATTTGAAGCTTTCTTT. This gives the protein CASSYSGDSLFEAFF. V gene TRBV6-6 combines with J gene TRBJ1-1; 7 bases fit TRBD1. The CDR3 runs 15 residues. From germline, CDR1 is MNHNY and CDR2 SVGAGI (reference sequence). The trim removed 0 bases at V and 7 bases at J, leaving 8 bases unmatched.

The chain joins TRBV18 to TRBJ2-5; the match to TRBD1 covers 8 bases. The CDR3 totals 16 residues. Germline trimming cut 1 base from V and 1 base from J; bases unmatched to any gene: 5. Germline lookup yields CDR1 KGHSH and CDR2 LQKENI. The CDR3 here is CASSPLTGGLQETQYF. DNA for the CDR3: TGTGCCAGCTCACCACTAACAGGGGGTCTCCAAGAGACCCAGTACTTC.

The V call is TRBV9, the J call TRBJ1-4; maybe TRBD1 (5 bases). The CDR3 runs 16 residues. V shed 0 bases and J shed 8 bases, with 17 bases lying between them. CDR1 and CDR2 (germline): SGDLS, YYNGEE. CDR3 amino acids: CASSVDLGGREEKLFF. The CDR3 DNA reads TGTGCCAGCAGCGTAGATTTGGGGGGGAGAGAAGAAAAACTGTTTTTT.

The rearrangement uses TRBV27 and TRBJ2-1, with D tentatively TRBD1 (5 bases). The CDR3 length is 14 residues. V lost 6 bases, J lost 2 bases, and 11 bases lay in between. Germline V gives CDR1 MNHEY, CDR2 SMNVEV (reference sequence). The CDR3 loop is CASRTVPAYNEQFF. The CDR3 nucleotides are TGTGCCAGCAGGACAGTTCCCGCCTACAATGAGCAGTTCTTC.

J is TRBJ2-4 and V is TRBV27; TRBD2 matches 11 bases. In germline, CDR1 is MNHEY, CDR2 SMNVEV (reference sequence). V was clipped by 3 bases and J by 6 bases; unmatched bases: 7. The CDR3 sequence is 16 residues long. The CDR3 sequence is CASSFRVAGGRNIQYF. The CDR3 DNA is TGTGCCAGCAGTTTTAGAGTAGCGGGAGGGAGAAACATTCAGTACTTC.

This rearrangement joins TRBV11-3 to TRBJ1-2; D gene unclear. The CDR3 covers 12 residues. Trimming left V 5 bases short and J 6 bases short, with 10 bases between. CDR1 and CDR2 from the germline V gene are SGHNT and YENEEA. For the CDR3, the DNA is TGTGCCAGCAGCACAACAGAAGATGGCTACACCTTC. It codes for CASSTTEDGYTF.

This clone was recorded a few times. CDR3 loop: CSVGHTNEKLFF. The DNA of the CDR3 is TGCAGCGTTGGACACACGAATGAAAAACTGTTTTTT. J is TRBJ1-4 and V is TRBV29-1, with D uncertain. The CDR3 extends over 12 amino acids. V lost 4 bases to trimming and J lost 5 bases, with 8 bases between them. CDR1 is SQVTM and CDR2 is ANQGSEA in the germline V gene.

V gene TRBV6-4 combines with J gene TRBJ1-5, with D perhaps TRBD1 (5 bases). The germline CDR1 and CDR2 sequences are MRHNA and SNTAGT. This CDR3 region has 9 residues. The CDR3 DNA reads TGTGACAGGCATCAGCCCCAGCATTTT. This encodes CDRHQPQHF.

The gene calls are TRBV19 and TRBJ2-1; possible D gene TRBD1, 5 bases. V was cut by 3 bases and J by 6 bases, with 9 bases left in between. Germline V gene lookup returns CDR1 LNHDA and CDR2 SQIVND (reference sequence). The CDR3 covers 13 residues. CDR3 sequence: CASSIRGLNEQFF. The CDR3 nucleotides are TGTGCCAGTAGTATTAGGGGTCTCAATGAGCAGTTCTTC.